The clone carrying this T cell receptor (beta chain) was counted a few times. Its antigen is not known. Germline CDR1 reads WNHNN; CDR2 reads SYGVQD (reference sequence). There are 18 residues in the CDR3. V gave up 2 bases and J gave up 4 bases; unmatched junction bases: 9. The data were taken from a study of cytomegalovirus exposure and HLA in healthy donors. General study results and limits: TCR beta V- and J-gene trimming, according to a later analysis, was linked to a missense DCLRE1C variant. An analysis done earlier found most TCR beta V segments productive about 90% or about 30% of the time. In the analysis, some V segments, TRBV6-2 and TRBV6-3 included, were excluded as indistinguishable.

Both 60 Vbeta primers and 13 Jbeta primers went into the PCR. This table comes from immunoSEQ multiplex PCR, and its TCRdb copy is limited to in-frame clones, with some not included. The sample carries fewer than 250,000 clones, 75% to 80% recorded once. The sample comprised PBMCs. The J gene is TRBJ1-4, the V gene TRBV10-1; 11 nucleotides agree with TRBD1. This TCR was recovered from a man between 18 and 29 years old in good health and CMV-seronegative. This CDR3 reads CASSEPRTGGPSNEKLFF. Written as DNA, the CDR3 is TGCGCCAGCAGTGAGCCCCGGACAGGGGGCCCAAGTAATGAAAAACTGTTTTTT.